This T cell receptor (beta chain) was recovered during a study of T-cell memory formation after mild COVID-19. This clonotype was seen more than once but under ten times. Its antigen is unknown. TCRdb itself ran the 5' RACE reads through MiXCR, one entry per CDR3 protein. The sample holds about half a million distinct CDR3 sequences, about 20% seen once. Regarding the study as a whole: Certain responding clones were present in pre-infection memory, suggesting participation of cross-reactive memory.

The CDR3 is 13 residues long. The V gene lost 5 bases and the J gene lost 2 bases, with 9 bases spanning the gap. Germline CDR1 and CDR2: SGHTA and FQGNSA. What was sequenced was PBMCs or a T cell subset sorted from them (not recorded which). V gene TRBV7-2 combines with J gene TRBJ1-2; D may be TRBD1 (5 bases). The clonotype was recovered from an adult woman who had mild COVID-19 (a few samples of this study predate the infection). Cell type and time point are not known. The CDR3 coding sequence is TGTGCCAGCAGCCGGGACGAGAACTATGGCTACACCTTC. Translating gives CASSRDENYGYTF.